Presented here are 12 T cell receptor beta chains from one specimen sequenced in a study of cytomegalovirus exposure and HLA in healthy donors. The PCR ran on 60 Vbeta and 13 Jbeta primers. Data came from immunoSEQ multiplex PCR; TCRdb stores just in-frame clones and leaves some out. The table lists approximately 75,000 clones, 66% of them singletons. Source material: PBMCs. These receptors came from a man aged 35-49 years in good health and CMV-seropositive.

This chain links TRBV2 with TRBJ2-2; possibly TRBD1 for D (5 bases). Per the germline V gene, CDR1 is SNHLY and CDR2 is FYNNEI. This CDR3 contains 14 residues. The germline V and J ends were trimmed by 5 bases and 4 bases, with 11 bases remaining between them. The CDR3 region has the DNA TGTGCCAGCAGTTCGTCACAGGTCACCGGGGAGCTGTTTTTT. Protein product: CASSSSQVTGELFF.

V is TRBV5-1 and J is TRBJ2-7; D remains unclear. CDR1 and CDR2 from the germline V gene are SGHRS and YFSETQ. V lost 0 bases, J lost 0 bases, and 4 bases lay in between. The CDR3 covers 13 residues. The DNA of the CDR3 is TGCGCCAGCAGCTTGGGCAGCTCCTACGAGCAGTACTTC. Protein sequence: CASSLGSSYEQYF.

V and J are TRBV7-9 and TRBJ2-4; TRBD2 matches 7 bases. The CDR3 contains 16 residues. The germline V gene encodes CDR1 SEHNR and CDR2 FQNEAQ (reference sequence). With 5 bases clipped from V and 2 bases from J, the junction kept 9 bases outside the gene matches. CDR3 sequence (DNA): TGTGCCAGCAGCCCGTCCCCCGGGGGGTCCAAAAACATTCAGTACTTC. It encodes CASSPSPGGSKNIQYF.

The V and J genes are TRBV6-6 and TRBJ1-1; D may be TRBD1 (5 bases). V was pared by 8 bases and J by 8 bases, with 12 bases between. The CDR3 covers 11 residues. The germline gives CDR1 MNHNY, CDR2 SVGAGI (reference sequence). CDR3 nucleotide sequence: TGTGCCAGCCGTATATCAGGGGAAGCTTTCTTT. Translating gives CASRISGEAFF.

The chain couples TRBV6-5 to TRBJ2-5; 8 bases match TRBD1. The CDR3 is made up of 15 amino acids. With V trimmed by 2 bases and J by 11 bases, 13 bases remained unmatched. The germline V gene encodes CDR1 MNHEY and CDR2 SVGAGI. The chain's CDR3 is CASSYGFAGGKEQYF. The CDR3 DNA sequence: TGTGCCAGCAGTTACGGCTTCGCAGGGGGCAAAGAGCAGTACTTC.

The chain recombines TRBV9 with TRBJ1-6; D not resolved. This CDR3 has 14 residues. The germline V and J ends were trimmed by 2 bases and 7 bases, with 10 bases remaining between them. From germline, CDR1 is SGDLS and CDR2 YYNGEE. For the CDR3, the DNA is TGTGCCAGCAGCGTTTCCAGTCAAAATTCACCCCTCCACTTT. Encoded protein: CASSVSSQNSPLHF.

This sequence joins TRBV11-2 and TRBJ1-6; D is possibly TRBD1 (6 bases). Trimming removed 5 bases from V and 9 bases from J, with 17 bases in between. The CDR3 runs 15 residues. Germline CDR1 reads SGHAT; CDR2 reads FQNNGV. CDR3 sequence reads: CASSVQRTGSSPLHF. CDR3 coding DNA: TGTGCCAGCAGCGTCCAGCGAACAGGGTCTTCACCCCTCCACTTT.

The chain joins TRBV5-1 to TRBJ2-3; 7 bases fit TRBD2. Germline assignment: CDR1 SGHRS and CDR2 YFSETQ. The CDR3 is 15 residues long. Trimming took 4 bases from V and 1 from J; bases not matched to a gene: 6. The CDR3 is CASSPPSGGTDTQYF. In DNA, the CDR3 is TGCGCCAGCAGCCCTCCTAGCGGCGGCACAGATACGCAGTATTTT.

The chain employs TRBV6-5 and TRBJ1-3; 8 nucleotides match TRBD1. Germline values: CDR1 MNHEY, CDR2 SVGAGI. This CDR3 has 14 amino acids. Trimming took 6 bases from V and 4 from J; bases not matched to a gene: 5. CDR3 in amino acids: CASRRDRKGNTIYF. The CDR3 bases are TGTGCCAGCAGACGGGACAGGAAGGGAAACACCATATATTTT.

This clone was seen a few times. V gene TRBV29-1 combines with J gene TRBJ1-2, with unresolved D. Trimming pared 5 bases from V and 1 base from J, leaving 20 bases between. The CDR3 totals 16 residues. CDR1 and CDR2 from the germline V gene are SQVTM and ANQGSEA. CDR3 nucleotides: TGCAGCGTTAACCTCGTTAATAGCCGGGGTAACTATGGCTACACCTTC. It codes for CSVNLVNSRGNYGYTF.

The V gene is TRBV19, the J gene TRBJ2-5; D is possibly TRBD1 (5 bases). V lost 1 base and J lost 4, with 10 bases in between. Per germline, CDR1 LNHDA and CDR2 SQIVND (reference sequence). CDR3 size: 14 residues. The DNA for the CDR3 is TGTGCCAGTAGTATAGGTAACAGGCGAGAGACCCAGTACTTC. Translating gives CASSIGNRRETQYF.

This rearrangement joins TRBV5-1 to TRBJ2-1, with 13 bases that match TRBD2. The germline gives CDR1 SGHRS, CDR2 YFSETQ. The CDR3 spans 16 residues. V dropped 0 bases and J dropped 7; count of bases not matched to a gene: 4. The CDR3 nucleotides are TGCGCCAGCAGCTTGGGGGGACTAGCGGGGCGTAATGAGCAGTTCTTC. Protein product: CASSLGGLAGRNEQFF.